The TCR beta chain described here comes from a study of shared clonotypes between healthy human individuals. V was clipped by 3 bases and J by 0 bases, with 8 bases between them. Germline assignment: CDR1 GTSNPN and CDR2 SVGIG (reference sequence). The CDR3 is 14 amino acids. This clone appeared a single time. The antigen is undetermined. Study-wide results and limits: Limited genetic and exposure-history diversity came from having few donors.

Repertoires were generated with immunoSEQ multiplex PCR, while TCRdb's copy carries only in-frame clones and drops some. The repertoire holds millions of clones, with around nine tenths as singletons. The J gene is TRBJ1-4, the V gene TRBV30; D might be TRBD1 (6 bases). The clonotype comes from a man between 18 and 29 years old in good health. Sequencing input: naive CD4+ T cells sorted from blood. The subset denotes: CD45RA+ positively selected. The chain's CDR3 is CAWSHRATNEKLFF. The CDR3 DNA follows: TGTGCCTGGAGCCACAGGGCAACTAATGAAAAACTGTTTTTT.